This record concerns one TCR beta chain sequence. How the authors handled the data: By means of reference gene primer amplification, nucleated cell counts were estimated. Method: immunoSEQ multiplex PCR; TCRdb's copy keeps in-frame clones and lacks some. The DNA gave D and trimming, while V, J and clone size come from that table. The sample contains roughly 76,000 clones, 80% to 90% of which appear only once. The sample is drawn from a study of blood T cell repertoires in COVID-19. Looking at the study overall: Both acute and convalescent COVID-19 samples were obtained from the United States, Italy and Spain. T cells, B-cell-depleted T cells, or PBMCs provided the cDNA or gDNA that served as material.

This CDR3 has 21 amino acids. The trim removed 5 bases at V and 6 bases at J, leaving 20 bases unmatched. Germline CDR1 reads MDHEN; CDR2 reads SYDVKM. The specimen sequenced was peripheral blood. The gene calls are TRBV28 and TRBJ2-1, with 15 bases fitting TRBD2. The receptor was derived from a woman of 80 years or more with active or convalescent COVID-19. CDR3 residues: CASSPPFAFSGTSGGINEQFF. As DNA, the CDR3 is TGTGCCAGCAGTCCCCCCTTTGCTTTCTCCGGGACTAGCGGGGGGATCAATGAGCAGTTCTTC.